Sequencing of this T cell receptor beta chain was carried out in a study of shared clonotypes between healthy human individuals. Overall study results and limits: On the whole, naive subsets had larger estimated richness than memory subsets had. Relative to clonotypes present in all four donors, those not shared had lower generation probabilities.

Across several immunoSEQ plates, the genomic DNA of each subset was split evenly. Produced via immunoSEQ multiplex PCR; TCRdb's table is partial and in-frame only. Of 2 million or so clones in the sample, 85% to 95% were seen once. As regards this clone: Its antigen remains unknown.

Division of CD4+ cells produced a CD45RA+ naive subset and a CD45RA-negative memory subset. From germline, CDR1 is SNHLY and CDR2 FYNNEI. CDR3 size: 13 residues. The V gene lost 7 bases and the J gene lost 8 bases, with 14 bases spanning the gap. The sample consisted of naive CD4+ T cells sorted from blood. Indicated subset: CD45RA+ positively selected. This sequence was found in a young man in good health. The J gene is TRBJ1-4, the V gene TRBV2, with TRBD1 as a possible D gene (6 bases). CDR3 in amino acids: CASNGGGQEKLFF. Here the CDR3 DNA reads TGTGCCAGCAACGGCGGGGGGCAAGAAAAACTGTTTTTT.